The 27 T cell receptor beta chains in this list originate from one sample, sequenced in a study of blood T cell repertoires in COVID-19. The assay was immunoSEQ multiplex PCR, and TCRdb's table has in-frame clones only and misses some. The sample shows over 70,000 clones, 70% to 85% of them seen only once. Source material: peripheral blood. All receptors come from a man between 65 and 80 years old with acute or convalescent COVID-19.

The V and J genes are TRBV12-3 or TRBV12-4 and TRBJ1-1, with D tentatively TRBD1 (6 bases). The ends were cut back, 7 bases at V and 0 bases at J, with 9 bases in the middle. This CDR3 spans 13 amino acids. In DNA form, the CDR3 reads TGTGCCAGCATTGGGACATTGAACACTGAAGCTTTCTTT. It is translated as CASIGTLNTEAFF.

This clone occurred a few times. This chain joins TRBV28 and TRBJ2-1, with D possibly being TRBD2 (6 bases). The germline V gene encodes CDR1 MDHEN and CDR2 SYDVKM. V shed 3 bases and J shed 14 bases, with 11 bases lying between them. The CDR3 sequence is 11 residues long. In DNA, the CDR3 is TGTGCCAGCAGTTTCGGGGGTAGGGAGTTCTTC. It encodes CASSFGGREFF.

V gene TRBV29-1 combines with J gene TRBJ1-1, with unresolved D. The CDR3 is 13 residues long. Germline assignment: CDR1 SQVTM and CDR2 ANQGSEA. The V end was cut by 1 base, the J end by 1 base, with 7 bases between. The CDR3 loop is CSVEAVPNTEAFF. The CDR3 DNA reads TGCAGCGTTGAAGCAGTACCGAACACTGAAGCTTTCTTT.

This rearrangement joins TRBV14 to TRBJ1-1, with TRBD1 matching over 8 bases. The CDR3 has 17 amino acids. Germline V gene sequence: CDR1 SGHDN, CDR2 FVKESK. V lost 0 bases, J lost 5 bases, and 11 bases stayed unmatched. This CDR3 reads CASSQEGQVGFRTEAFF. The CDR3 nucleotides are TGTGCCAGCAGCCAAGAGGGACAGGTGGGGTTTAGGACTGAAGCTTTCTTT.

The chain combines TRBV2 with TRBJ1-1; 8 bases map to TRBD1. The V gene end was trimmed by 4 bases and the J gene end by 5 bases; junction bases not matched to a gene: 3. Germline-derived CDR1 and CDR2 are SNHLY and FYNNEI. This CDR3 comprises 13 residues. The CDR3 sequence: CASSGDRGTEAFF. In DNA form, the CDR3 reads TGTGCCAGCAGTGGAGACAGGGGTACTGAAGCTTTCTTT.

The CDR3 sequence is CARSGRDSENQPQHF. The CDR3 DNA is TGTGCCAGAAGCGGCCGGGACAGCGAAAATCAGCCCCAGCATTTT. The chain combines TRBV5-3 with TRBJ1-5; TRBD1 matches at 7 bases. TRBV5-3 is placed among ORFs of uncertain function. This CDR3 region has 15 residues. V shed 4 bases and J 4 bases; nucleotides not matched to a gene: 8.

V and J are TRBV10-3 and TRBJ1-1, with a weak D call TRBD1 (5 bases). Germline CDR1 is ENHRY and CDR2 is SYGVKD. V was pared by 0 bases and J by 5 bases, with 10 bases between. The CDR3 sequence is 14 residues long. CDR3 DNA: TGTGCCATCAGTGAGTCGAAGGGGTTGACTGAAGCTTTCTTT. It codes for CAISESKGLTEAFF.

V is TRBV5-6 and J is TRBJ2-1; 7 nucleotides line up with TRBD1. CDR3 size: 15 residues. CDR1 is SGHDT, CDR2 YYEEEE, per germline. Unmatched junction bases numbered 3, after V lost 2 bases and J lost 1 base. The CDR3 coding sequence is TGTGCCAGCAGCTTAGGACAGGTTTCCTACAATGAGCAGTTCTTC. Protein product: CASSLGQVSYNEQFF.

The chain has TRBV5-1 and TRBJ2-2; 15 bases line up with TRBD2. The CDR3 sequence is 19 residues long. V was pared by 4 bases and J by 1 base, with 8 bases of the junction left unmatched. Germline V gene lookup returns CDR1 SGHRS and CDR2 YFSETQ. The chain's CDR3 is CASSRGLAGGRQNTGELFF. Here the CDR3 DNA reads TGCGCCAGCAGCAGAGGACTAGCGGGAGGGAGACAGAACACCGGGGAGCTGTTTTTT.

The CDR3 coding sequence is TGTGCCAGCAACCCTCCTACGGGGGTGAGGCGGTCGAACACTGAAGCTTTCTTT. Translated, it gives CASNPPTGVRRSNTEAFF. The J gene is TRBJ1-1, the V gene TRBV28; a weak D match, TRBD1 (5 bases). Germline lookup yields CDR1 MDHEN and CDR2 SYDVKM. V was pared by 7 bases and J by 1 base, with 25 bases between. This CDR3 comprises 18 residues.

The chain is built from TRBV27 and TRBJ2-7, with D possibly TRBD1 on 6 matching bases. The CDR3 loop spans 15 amino acids. Trimming left V 0 bases short and J 2 bases short, with 11 bases between. The V gene's germline CDR1 is MNHEY and CDR2 SMNVEV (reference sequence). The CDR3 loop reads CASSLSIGQTYEQYF. CDR3 coding DNA: TGTGCCAGCAGTTTATCCATAGGACAGACCTACGAGCAGTACTTC.

The count of this clone is one. The rearrangement links TRBV7-9 to TRBJ1-1, with D possibly matching TRBD1 (5 bases). The CDR3 has 17 residues. The V end lost 0 bases, the J end lost 4 bases, and 18 bases lay between the germline ends. Per germline, CDR1 SEHNR and CDR2 FQNEAQ (reference sequence). The CDR3 loop is CASSLAYRPMGPTEAFF. The CDR3 DNA sequence: TGTGCCAGCAGCTTAGCTTACCGGCCGATGGGGCCCACTGAAGCTTTCTTT.

This chain's CDR3 is CASSLRTSGSTDTQYF. The CDR3 coding sequence is TGCGCCAGCAGCCTCCGAACTAGCGGCAGCACAGATACGCAGTATTTT. The chain carries TRBV4-1 and TRBJ2-3; 8 bases fit TRBD2. From germline, CDR1 is MGHRA and CDR2 YSYEKL. The CDR3 has 16 residues. The ends lost 4 bases at V and 0 bases at J; junction bases unmatched: 6.

The chain carries TRBV6-5 and TRBJ1-2; D not resolved. The CDR3 extends over 15 amino acids. The ends were cut back, 7 bases at V and 2 bases at J, with 17 bases in the middle. CDR1 and CDR2 (germline): MNHEY, SVGAGI. CDR3 in DNA: TGTGCCAGCACCCGCGAAACCGGGAGGAACTATGGCTACACCTTC. This sequence encodes CASTRETGRNYGYTF.

The V gene is TRBV24-1, the J gene TRBJ2-3; 8 bases fit TRBD1. The V gene's germline CDR1 is KGHDR and CDR2 SFDVKD. This CDR3 has 17 amino acids. Unmatched junction bases numbered 10, after V lost 4 bases and J lost 2 bases. CDR3 bases: TGTGCCACCAGTGACCAGAGGACAGGGCCGTACACAGATACGCAGTATTTT. This codes for CATSDQRTGPYTDTQYF.

The chain uses TRBV9 and TRBJ2-5; 12 bases map to TRBD2. CDR3 length equals 17 residues. V shed 0 bases, J shed 2 bases, and the junction held 5 bases outside the gene matches. Per the germline V gene, CDR1 is SGDLS and CDR2 is YYNGEE. CDR3 loop: CASSVGSLAGGQETQYF. CDR3 coding DNA: TGTGCCAGCAGCGTAGGATCCCTAGCGGGAGGGCAAGAGACCCAGTACTTC.

The J gene is TRBJ2-2, the V gene TRBV5-5; D may be TRBD2 (6 bases). This CDR3 region has 16 residues. V lost 4 bases and J 4 bases, leaving 17 bases between the germline ends. The germline V gene has CDR1 SGHKS and CDR2 YYEKEE (reference sequence). The CDR3 region is CASSGGLPRGTGELFF. The CDR3, as DNA: TGTGCCAGCAGCGGGGGACTCCCAAGGGGCACCGGGGAGCTGTTTTTT.

The chain has TRBV29-1 and TRBJ2-3; 7 bases map to TRBD2. The CDR3 is made up of 13 amino acids. CDR1 is SQVTM and CDR2 is ANQGSEA in the germline V gene. J was trimmed by 6 bases and V by 6 bases; bases with no gene match: 9. This CDR3 is CSVSGGEGDTQYF. The CDR3 region has the DNA TGCAGCGTGTCGGGAGGTGAAGGCGATACGCAGTATTTT.

The CDR3 loop reads CASSGLAGDREQYF. CDR3 DNA sequence: TGTGCCAGCAGTGGGCTAGCGGGAGACAGAGAGCAGTACTTC. The chain employs TRBV27 and TRBJ2-7; TRBD2 agrees at 10 bases. The CDR3 has 14 residues. The germline CDR1 and CDR2 sequences are MNHEY and SMNVEV (reference sequence). J lost 7 bases, V lost 5 bases, and 8 bases had no gene match.

This chain links TRBV11-2 with TRBJ2-1; 10 bases line up with TRBD1. Germline loops: CDR1 SGHAT, CDR2 FQNNGV. The CDR3 has 14 residues. With 3 bases clipped from V and 7 bases from J, the junction kept 3 bases outside the gene matches. This CDR3 is CASSFVDRGNEQFF. In DNA, the CDR3 is TGTGCCAGCAGCTTCGTGGACAGGGGGAATGAGCAGTTCTTC. Complete variable domain (other parts from reference TRBV11-2 and TRBJ2-1): EAGVAQSPRYKIIEKRQSVAFWCNPISGHATLYWYQQILGQGPKLLIQFQNNGVVDDSQLPKDRFSAERLKGVDSTLKIQPAKLEDSAVYLCASSFVDRGNEQFFGPGTRLTVL.

This chain's CDR3 is CSVEKESLNRGYTF. In DNA, the CDR3 is TGCAGCGTTGAAAAGGAGAGTTTGAATCGTGGCTACACCTTC. V gene TRBV29-1 combines with J gene TRBJ1-2; unclear D gene. The CDR3 consists of 14 residues. Per germline, CDR1 SQVTM and CDR2 ANQGSEA. V lost 2 bases and J lost 7, with 17 bases in between.

There are a few counts of this clone. This sequence joins TRBV11-2 and TRBJ2-2; TRBD2 might be the D (6 bases). The CDR3 runs to 15 residues. V was trimmed by 5 bases and J by 2 bases, leaving 12 bases between them. CDR1 is SGHAT, CDR2 FQNNGV, per germline. The CDR3 protein is CASSPAGTNTGELFF. CDR3 coding DNA: TGTGCCAGCAGCCCGGCGGGAACCAACACCGGGGAGCTGTTTTTT.

This clone was observed a few times. This chain links TRBV5-1 with TRBJ2-7; the match to TRBD2 covers 13 bases. V lost 3 bases, J lost 1 base, and 1 base stayed unmatched. In germline, CDR1 is SGHRS, CDR2 YFSETQ. This CDR3 has 15 residues. CDR3 sequence (DNA): TGCGCCAGCAGCTCGGGACTAGCGGGGTCCTACGAGCAGTACGTC. Translated: CASSSGLAGSYEQYV.

The rearrangement joins TRBV5-5 to TRBJ1-2; the match to TRBD1 covers 10 bases. Germline trimming cut 3 bases from V and 5 bases from J; bases unmatched to any gene: 4. CDR3 length: 14 amino acids. CDR1 and CDR2 from the germline V gene are SGHKS and YYEKEE (reference sequence). CDR3 DNA sequence: TGTGCCAGCAGCTGGGGGACAGGGGAATATGGCTACACCTTC. Its protein is CASSWGTGEYGYTF.

This clone was seen once. The chain couples TRBV5-1 to TRBJ1-2; the D gene is possibly TRBD1 (6 bases). Trimming left V 3 bases short and J 5 bases short, with 17 bases between. Per germline, CDR1 SGHRS and CDR2 YFSETQ. The CDR3 consists of 15 residues. The DNA for the CDR3 is TGCGCCAGCAGCTCAGGGGCAGGGGTGAGGTATGGCTACACCTTC. Amino acids: CASSSGAGVRYGYTF.

This chain links TRBV19 with TRBJ2-1, with D possibly being TRBD2 (6 bases). CDR1 is LNHDA and CDR2 is SQIVND in the germline V gene (reference sequence). The CDR3 is 14 amino acids. V was cut by 6 bases and J by 7 bases, with 16 bases left in between. The CDR3 spells CASRDYPGGNEQFF. The CDR3 DNA follows: TGTGCCAGTAGGGACTATCCTGGGGGAAATGAGCAGTTCTTC.

The V and J genes are TRBV30 and TRBJ1-4; 9 bases line up with TRBD1. Germline V CDR1 and CDR2: GTSNPN, SVGIG (reference sequence). V shed 3 bases, J shed 8 bases, and the junction held 4 bases outside the gene matches. CDR3 length: 13 residues. The CDR3 nucleotides are TGTGCCTGGAGACAGGGGGCGAACGAAAAACTGTTTTTT. It specifies CAWRQGANEKLFF.